This T cell receptor beta chain emerged from a study of neurological immune-mediated disorders. General observations from the study: Among expanded clones, no CDR3 amino acid sequences were shared across subjects, a pattern suggesting private repertoires in all groups.

Notes on this clonotype: Its antigen is unknown.

Template-switch 5'RACE cDNA synthesis added a 10-nucleotide unique molecular identifier. Via MiXCR, TCRdb re-called the 5' RACE reads, giving one row per CDR3 protein. The sample carries about 59,000 distinct CDR3 sequences, 20% to 30% recorded once. The time point denotes: technical triplicate 2. Trimming took off 6 bases at V and 5 bases at J, with 13 bases between the two ends. The CDR3 is 14 residues long. Germline V lookup: CDR1 MNHNY, CDR2 SVGAGI (reference sequence). The sequenced sample consisted of PBMCs. V is TRBV6-6 and J is TRBJ2-2, with D tentatively TRBD1 (5 bases). The TCR sequence derives from a man in his fifties or sixties with HTLV-1-associated myelopathy (HAM/TSP). Here the CDR3 reads CASSPPGNTGELFF. CDR3 bases: TGTGCCAGCAGCCCCCCAGGGAATACCGGGGAGCTGTTTTTT.